These T cell receptor beta chains were read from a single sample in a study of early T cells in non-severe SARS-CoV-2 infection. TCRdb reanalysed the 5' RACE reads using MiXCR and keeps one entry per CDR3 protein. The repertoire includes tens of thousands of distinct CDR3 sequences, around 6% of them detected once, and roughly an eighth sits in the top ten. Sequencing used whole blood. The receptors come from an adult who was a healthcare worker with PCR-confirmed SARS-CoV-2 infection or an uninfected control (not recorded which). CDR3s include the opening cysteine and the closing phenylalanine or tryptophan. The order of the fields is J gene, clone size, V gene, D gene, CDR3 DNA, CDR3 protein. A D gene is named only where the DNA matches it firmly. Clone size is stated in some rows and not others, as once, few, many or a class when expanded.

J gene: TRBJ1-5; clone size: few; V gene: TRBV28; D gene: NA; CDR3 DNA: TGTGCCAGCAGGGGGACATATAGCAATCAGCCCCAGCATTTT; CDR3 protein: CASRGTYSNQPQHF
J gene: TRBJ1-5; clone size: many; V gene: TRBV12-3/TRBV12-4; D gene: TRBD1; CDR3 DNA: TGTGCCAGCAGCTCAAGGGACAGCGGTAAGCCCCAGCATTTT; CDR3 protein: CASSSRDSGKPQHF
J gene: TRBJ2-3; clone size: many; V gene: TRBV7-9; D gene: TRBD1; CDR3 DNA: TGTGCCAGCAGCTTCCCCCGGACAGGGGTGGATACGCAGTATTTT; CDR3 protein: CASSFPRTGVDTQYF
J gene: TRBJ2-7; clone size: once; V gene: TRBV27; D gene: TRBD2; CDR3 DNA: TGTGCCAGCAGTTTAAGTTTTGCGGGGGACTACGAGCAGTACTTC; CDR3 protein: CASSLSFAGDYEQYF
J gene: TRBJ2-7; clone size: many; V gene: TRBV27; D gene: NA; CDR3 DNA: TGTGCCAGCAGGTTGCACCCCTCCTACGAGCAGTACTTC; CDR3 protein: CASRLHPSYEQYF
J gene: TRBJ2-7; clone size: many; V gene: TRBV27; D gene: NA; CDR3 DNA: TGTGCCAGCCGAACAGGGTCCGGCTACGAGCAGTACTTC; CDR3 protein: CASRTGSGYEQYF
J gene: TRBJ1-3; clone size: many; V gene: TRBV6-5; D gene: NA; CDR3 DNA: TGTGCCAGCAGTTACAGCTCTGGAAACACCATATATTTT; CDR3 protein: CASSYSSGNTIYF
J gene: TRBJ1-2; clone size: many; V gene: TRBV28; D gene: NA; CDR3 DNA: TGTGCCAGCAGTTTGTTTGGCGGAGCTAACTATGGCTACACCTTC; CDR3 protein: CASSLFGGANYGYTF
J gene: TRBJ2-7; clone size: NA; V gene: TRBV28; D gene: NA; CDR3 DNA: TGTGCCAGCAAGCAGGCCGCCTACGAGCAGTACTTC; CDR3 protein: CASKQAAYEQYF
J gene: TRBJ1-2; clone size: NA; V gene: TRBV6-5; D gene: NA; CDR3 DNA: TGTGCCAGCAGACCAGGACCGAACTATGGCTACACCTTC; CDR3 protein: CASRPGPNYGYTF
J gene: TRBJ1-5; clone size: many; V gene: TRBV27; D gene: NA; CDR3 DNA: TGTGCCAGCAGTCTAGCACCTAATCAGCCCCAGCATTTT; CDR3 protein: CASSLAPNQPQHF
J gene: TRBJ2-7; clone size: many; V gene: TRBV7-2; D gene: TRBD1; CDR3 DNA: TGTGCCAGCAGCTTAGTCCCACAGGGGTTAAGGGAGCAGTACTTC; CDR3 protein: CASSLVPQGLREQYF
J gene: TRBJ2-3; clone size: many; V gene: TRBV5-1; D gene: NA; CDR3 DNA: TGCGCCAGCAGCTACGGAGAAGGTACAGATACGCAGTATTTT; CDR3 protein: CASSYGEGTDTQYF
J gene: TRBJ2-5; clone size: NA; V gene: TRBV7-9; D gene: NA; CDR3 DNA: TGTGCCAGCAGCTTAGGTAGAGGGGCGTTAAAAGAGACCCAGTACTTC; CDR3 protein: CASSLGRGALKETQYF
J gene: TRBJ1-4; clone size: many; V gene: TRBV6-6; D gene: NA; CDR3 DNA: TGTGCCAGCTCGACCTCTTTTTCTGCAACTAATGAAAAACTGTTTTTT; CDR3 protein: CASSTSFSATNEKLFF
J gene: TRBJ1-6; clone size: NA; V gene: TRBV20-1; D gene: TRBD1; CDR3 DNA: TGCAGTGCCAGACAGGGGGCACCTGTTAATTCACCCCTCCACTTT; CDR3 protein: CSARQGAPVNSPLHF
J gene: TRBJ2-3; clone size: many; V gene: TRBV7-2; D gene: TRBD2; CDR3 DNA: TGTGCCAGCAGGGGGATCCGGCTAGCGGGAGATACGCAGTATTTT; CDR3 protein: CASRGIRLAGDTQYF
J gene: TRBJ2-5; clone size: many; V gene: TRBV5-1; D gene: NA; CDR3 DNA: TGCGCCAGCACCAGGGCGGGGGAGACCCAGTACTTC; CDR3 protein: CASTRAGETQYF
J gene: TRBJ2-3; clone size: many; V gene: TRBV6-4; D gene: NA; CDR3 DNA: TGTGCCAGCAGTGACCGACACACAGATACGCAGTATTTT; CDR3 protein: CASSDRHTDTQYF
J gene: TRBJ2-5; clone size: many; V gene: TRBV10-1; D gene: NA; CDR3 DNA: TGCGCCAGCAGTAGATATCCGGGGGAGACCCAGTACTTC; CDR3 protein: CASSRYPGETQYF